This TCR beta chain was identified during a study of blood T cells in healthy people across ages (dated by TCRdb to between 2014 and 2017). About the investigation overall: In model experiments, roughly one uniquely barcoded TCR beta cDNA molecule per two T cells was captured by template switching. To track age-related changes in TCR beta repertoire diversity, the study relied on deep sequencing normalized with unique cDNA molecular identifiers. Four age groups were formed from the donors: young (average roughly 16 years), middle-aged (approximately 41), aged (around 68) and long-lived (82). To avoid experimental bias, donors of different ages were distributed randomly across sequencing lanes. Using the same blood draw, the study looked at two additional independent replicas of 1 million unique cDNA reads for two donors, one aged 18 to 30 and the other aged 80 or older.

Systemically healthy Caucasian individuals from Russia, approximately 39 in total and aged 6 to 90 years, were included as donors. Each donor gave ten milliliters of peripheral blood, drawn into EDTA-treated Vacutainer tubes. PBMCs were isolated by Ficoll-Paque density-gradient centrifugation, with at least 7 million obtained per sample. Total RNA was extracted from PBMCs with Trizol reagent, with at least 6 micrograms obtained per sample. For every donor, flow cytometry on a PBMC aliquot measured the percentage of naive CD45RAhigh/CD27high T cells. Points on this clonotype: Its target antigen remains unknown. No much larger clone is present one base from it, and per-base qualities are unavailable.

Library preparation was by 5' RACE. These reads were obtained on an Illumina HiSeq 2500. A second PCR of about 7 to 12 cycles was run with a J-beta primer mix and a sample-barcoded 5' primer. A template-switch 5' adaptor carrying 12 random nucleotides introduced a unique molecular identifier onto each TCR beta cDNA molecule. Each sample yielded at least 3 million CDR3-containing paired-end reads. First-strand cDNA was synthesized from all RNA with the Mint cDNA synthesis kit, primed by a TRBC-specific oligonucleotide. Following uracil-DNA glycosylase treatment, a first 18-cycle PCR with universal primers M1SS and BC2_uni_R was performed on all cDNA. The source study handled its data this way. Normalization of each sample was performed by random selection of 1 million high-quality reads, each carrying a distinct molecular identifier. Instead of being binned into consensus sequences, reads that shared molecular identifiers were thrown out. MiTCR, with a Q25 quality threshold and the strictest error-elimination algorithm, was used for CDR3 identification, clonotype clustering and error correction. Lower-bound total TCR beta diversity was estimated with a nonparametric unseen species model using Euler transformation. Clones were called with MiXCR by TCRdb after fastp trimmed the public reads at Q25, and only in-frame beta chains were retained. Here each entry gathers all rows of one CDR3 protein and keeps the most common genes and DNA. The authors' filters were not applied to this entry. For this sample the table gives hundreds of thousands of distinct CDR3 sequences, of which roughly 50% were detected only once. Roughly a third of the sample is in the top ten clones.

V loses 3 bases of germline sequence and J loses 8 bases, and the interval between the two ends is 17 bases. CDR1 is given as SEHNR and CDR2 as FQNEAQ, both from the germline V gene (reference sequence). The cysteine opens and the phenylalanine closes a CDR3 of 15 amino acids. Kept here is only the CDR3 DNA, which spans 45 bases and is read in frame from base 1. The paper as a whole reports these results and caveats: Since profiling was done on bulk unsorted PBMCs, naive and antigen-experienced compartments could not be conclusively compared. The long-lived group showed more naive CD4+ T cells, fewer expanded clones and increased TCR diversity than the aged group, suggesting age selection. Because donor CMV infection status was unknown, age-related changes in expanded clonotypes were potentially confounded. Observed TCR beta diversity correlated strongly with the percentage of naive T cells measured by flow cytometry. Estimates of total diversity based on one million sequenced T cells were regarded as lower bounds and as underestimates. As age increased, observed TCR beta diversity per million T cells dropped in a roughly linear way, and a significant reduction was already evident by age 40.

Source material: blood. The V and J segments used are TRBV7-9 and TRBJ2-1; TRBD2 is perhaps the D gene, given 6 matching bases. The source is a woman aged 55-70 years in good health. The nucleotide sequence is TGTGCCAGCAGCTTGACGGGGGACCCCAGGGATGAGCAGTTCTTC. This gives the protein CASSLTGDPRDEQFF.